Following are 5 T cell receptor beta chains from one sample sequenced in a study of siplizumab effects on memory and regulatory T cells. Measured with immunoSEQ multiplex PCR; TCRdb has only the in-frame clones, and not every one. The table lists some 96,000 clones, about 95% of them singletons. Sequenced: non-Treg CD4+ T cells sorted from blood. The receptors derive from a human donor in good health.

The V call is TRBV29-1, the J call TRBJ2-5, with TRBD2 as a possible D gene (6 bases). This CDR3 region has 15 residues. CDR1 is SQVTM, CDR2 ANQGSEA, per germline. V was trimmed by 6 bases and J by 4 bases, leaving 21 bases between them. The CDR3 region is CSVQGGGKWRETQYF. DNA for the CDR3: TGCAGCGTCCAAGGTGGCGGGAAGTGGAGAGAGACCCAGTACTTC.

Of note for this clone: Different DNA sequences within this sample yield the same CDR3. V is TRBV6-5 and J is TRBJ2-1; D uncertain. This CDR3 contains 11 residues. The germline V gene has CDR1 MNHEY and CDR2 SVGAGI. V gave up 6 bases and J gave up 6 bases, with 6 bases separating them. In DNA form, the CDR3 reads TGTGCCAGCAGGCGATCCAATGAGCAGTTCTTC. It is translated as CASRRSNEQFF.

V is TRBV5-1 and J is TRBJ2-1; TRBD2 aligns across 12 bases. The CDR3 covers 15 residues. V lost 4 bases, J lost 8 bases, and 7 bases stayed unmatched. CDR1 is SGHRS, CDR2 YFSETQ, per germline. CDR3 protein: CASSLLAGGPDEQFF. CDR3 DNA: TGCGCCAGCAGCCTTCTAGCGGGAGGGCCTGATGAGCAGTTCTTC. The whole variable domain, remainder taken from reference TRBV5-1 and TRBJ2-1, is KAGVTQTPRYLIKTRGQQVTLSCSPISGHRSVSWYQQTPGQGLQFLFEYFSETQRNKGNFPGRFSGRQFSNSRSEMNVSTLELGDSALYLCASSLLAGGPDEQFFGPGTRLTVL.

The gene calls are TRBV27 and TRBJ2-7; D not resolved. There are 16 residues in the CDR3. V shed 1 base and J shed 0 bases, with 13 bases lying between them. Germline CDR1 MNHEY, CDR2 SMNVEV (reference sequence). The CDR3 bases are TGTGCCAGCAGTTTATTAGGCGGCAGAAACTCCTACGAGCAGTACTTC. Translation: CASSLLGGRNSYEQYF.

This clone has just one count. The CDR3 DNA follows: TGTGCCAGCAGCCTCCCCCGGATCTCCGGGGAGCTGTTTTTT. It codes for CASSLPRISGELFF. This chain uses TRBV13 with TRBJ2-2; D gene uncertain. The CDR3 length is 14 residues. Germline values: CDR1 PRHDT, CDR2 FYEKMQ (reference sequence). V dropped 5 bases and J dropped 6 bases, with 13 bases sitting between them.